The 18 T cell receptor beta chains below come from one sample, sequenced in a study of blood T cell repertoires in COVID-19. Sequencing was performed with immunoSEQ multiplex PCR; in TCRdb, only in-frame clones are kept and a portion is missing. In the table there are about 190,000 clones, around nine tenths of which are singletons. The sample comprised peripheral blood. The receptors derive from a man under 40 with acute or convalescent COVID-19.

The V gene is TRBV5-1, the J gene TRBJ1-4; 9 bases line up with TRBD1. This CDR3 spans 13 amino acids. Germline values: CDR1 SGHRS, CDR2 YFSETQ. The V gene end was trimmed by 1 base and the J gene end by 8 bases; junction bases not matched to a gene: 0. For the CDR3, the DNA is TGCGCCAGCAGCTTGACAGGGGGCGAAAAACTGTTTTTT. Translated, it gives CASSLTGGEKLFF.

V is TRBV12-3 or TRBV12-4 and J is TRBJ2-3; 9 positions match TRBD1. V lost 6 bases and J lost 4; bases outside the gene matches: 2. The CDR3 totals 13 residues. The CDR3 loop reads CASRGTGPDTQYF. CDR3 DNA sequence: TGTGCCAGCAGGGGGACAGGGCCAGATACGCAGTATTTT.

CDR3 loop: CAWSVSRQGRQAFF. As DNA, the CDR3 is TGTGCCTGGAGTGTTTCCCGCCAGGGTCGACAAGCTTTCTTT. This chain links TRBV30 with TRBJ1-1; D perhaps matches TRBD1 (5 bases). The V gene's germline CDR1 is GTSNPN and CDR2 SVGIG (reference sequence). This CDR3 is 14 amino acids long. Trimming cost V 0 bases and J 9 bases, with 17 bases left between them.

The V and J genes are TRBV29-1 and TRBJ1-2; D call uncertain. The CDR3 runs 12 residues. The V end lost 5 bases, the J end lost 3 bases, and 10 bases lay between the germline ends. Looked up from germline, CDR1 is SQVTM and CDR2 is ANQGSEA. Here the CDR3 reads CSVPRRDYGYTF. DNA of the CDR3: TGCAGCGTTCCTCGGAGGGACTATGGCTACACCTTC.

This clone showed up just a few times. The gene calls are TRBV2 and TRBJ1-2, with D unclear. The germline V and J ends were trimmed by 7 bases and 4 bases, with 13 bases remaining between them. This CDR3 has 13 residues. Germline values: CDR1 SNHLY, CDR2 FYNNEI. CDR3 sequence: CASTLNKFYGYTF. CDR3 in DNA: TGTGCCAGCACCCTTAATAAATTCTATGGCTACACCTTC.

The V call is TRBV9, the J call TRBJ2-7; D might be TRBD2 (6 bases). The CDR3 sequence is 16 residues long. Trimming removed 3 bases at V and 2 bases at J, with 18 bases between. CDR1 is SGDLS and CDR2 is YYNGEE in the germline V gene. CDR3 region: CASSASGAGFPYEQYF. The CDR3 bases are TGTGCCAGCAGCGCGTCCGGTGCGGGGTTTCCCTACGAGCAGTACTTC.

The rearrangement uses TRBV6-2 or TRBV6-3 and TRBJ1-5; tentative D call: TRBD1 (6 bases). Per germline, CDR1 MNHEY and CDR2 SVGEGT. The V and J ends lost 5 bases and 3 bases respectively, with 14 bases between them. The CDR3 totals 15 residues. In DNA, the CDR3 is TGTGCCAGCAGTGCCCGGACAGCTCTCAATCAGCCCCAGCATTTT. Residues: CASSARTALNQPQHF.

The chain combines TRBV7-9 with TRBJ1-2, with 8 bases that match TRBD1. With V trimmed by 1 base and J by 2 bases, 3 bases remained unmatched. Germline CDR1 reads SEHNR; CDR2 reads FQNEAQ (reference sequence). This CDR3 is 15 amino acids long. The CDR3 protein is CASSLGDRRNYGYTF. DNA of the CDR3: TGTGCCAGCAGCTTAGGGGACAGGAGAAACTATGGCTACACCTTC.

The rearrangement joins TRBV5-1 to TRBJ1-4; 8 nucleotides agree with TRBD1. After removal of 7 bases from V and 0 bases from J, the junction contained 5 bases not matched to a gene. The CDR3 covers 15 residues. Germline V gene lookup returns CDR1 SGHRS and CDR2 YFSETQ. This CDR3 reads CASRAGGPTNEKLFF. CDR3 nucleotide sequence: TGCGCCAGCCGGGCAGGGGGCCCAACTAATGAAAAACTGTTTTTT.

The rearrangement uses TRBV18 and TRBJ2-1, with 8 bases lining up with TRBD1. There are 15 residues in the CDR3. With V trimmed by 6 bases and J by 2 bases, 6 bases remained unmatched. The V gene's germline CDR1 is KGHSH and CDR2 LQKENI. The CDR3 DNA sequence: TGTGCCAGCTCGCCCAGGGGGCTCGCCTACAATGAGCAGTTCTTC. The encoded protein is CASSPRGLAYNEQFF. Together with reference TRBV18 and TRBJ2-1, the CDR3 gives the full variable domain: NAGVMQNPRHLVRRRGQEARLRCSPMKGHSHVYWYRQLPEEGLKFMVYLQKENIIDESGMPKERFSAEFPKEGPSILRIQQVVRGDSAAYFCASSPRGLAYNEQFFGPGTRLTVL.

Here the CDR3 DNA reads TGTGCCACCGATTCACATCGGGTTGTCACTGAAGCTTTCTTT. It codes for CATDSHRVVTEAFF. The chain is built from TRBV28 and TRBJ1-1; the D is unclear. The CDR3 has 14 amino acids. Germline V gene sequence: CDR1 MDHEN, CDR2 SYDVKM. V dropped 10 bases and J dropped 4 bases, with 19 bases sitting between them.

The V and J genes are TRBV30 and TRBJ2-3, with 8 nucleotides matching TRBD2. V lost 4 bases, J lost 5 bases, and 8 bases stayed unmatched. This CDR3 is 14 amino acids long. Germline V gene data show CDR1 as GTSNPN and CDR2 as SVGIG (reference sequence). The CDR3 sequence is CAWTRGGRGDTQYF. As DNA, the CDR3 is TGTGCCTGGACCCGCGGGGGGCGGGGAGATACGCAGTATTTT. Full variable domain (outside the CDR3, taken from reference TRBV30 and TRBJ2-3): SQTIHQWPATLVQPVGSPLSLECTVEGTSNPNLYWYRQAAGRGLQLLFYSVGIGQISSEVPQNLSASRPQDRQFILSSKKLLLSDSGFYLCAWTRGGRGDTQYFGPGTRLTVL.

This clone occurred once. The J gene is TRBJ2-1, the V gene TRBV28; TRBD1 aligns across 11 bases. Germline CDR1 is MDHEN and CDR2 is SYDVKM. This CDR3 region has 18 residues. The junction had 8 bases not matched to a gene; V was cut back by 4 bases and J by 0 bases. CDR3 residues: CASSSFRTGGASYNEQFF. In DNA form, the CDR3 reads TGTGCCAGCAGTTCTTTCCGGACAGGGGGCGCCTCCTACAATGAGCAGTTCTTC.

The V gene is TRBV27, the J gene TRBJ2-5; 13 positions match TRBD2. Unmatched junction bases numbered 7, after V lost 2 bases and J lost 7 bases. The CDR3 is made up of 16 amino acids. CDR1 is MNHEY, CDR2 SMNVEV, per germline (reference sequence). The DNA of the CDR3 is TGTGCCAGCAGTTTACGGACTAGCGGGAGCCAGGGGACCCAGTACTTC. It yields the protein CASSLRTSGSQGTQYF.

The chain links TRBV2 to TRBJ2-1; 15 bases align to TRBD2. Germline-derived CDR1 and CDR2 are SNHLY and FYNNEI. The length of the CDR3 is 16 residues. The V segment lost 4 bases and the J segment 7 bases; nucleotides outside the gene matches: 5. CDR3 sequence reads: CASSGTGLAGGNEQFF. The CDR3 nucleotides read TGTGCCAGCAGTGGAACCGGACTAGCGGGAGGGAATGAGCAGTTCTTC.

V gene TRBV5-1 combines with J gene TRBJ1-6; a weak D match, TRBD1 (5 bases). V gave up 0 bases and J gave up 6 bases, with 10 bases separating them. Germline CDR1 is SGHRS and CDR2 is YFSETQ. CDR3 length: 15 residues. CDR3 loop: CASSLATGTNSPLHF. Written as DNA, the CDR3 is TGCGCCAGCAGCTTGGCCACAGGCACTAATTCACCCCTCCACTTT.

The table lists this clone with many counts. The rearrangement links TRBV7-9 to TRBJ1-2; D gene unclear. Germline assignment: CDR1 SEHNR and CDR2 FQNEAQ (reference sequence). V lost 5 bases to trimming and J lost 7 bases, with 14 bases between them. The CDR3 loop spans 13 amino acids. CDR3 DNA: TGTGCCAGCAGCCTGCCCCGCGTCGGTGGCTACACCTTC. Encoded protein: CASSLPRVGGYTF.

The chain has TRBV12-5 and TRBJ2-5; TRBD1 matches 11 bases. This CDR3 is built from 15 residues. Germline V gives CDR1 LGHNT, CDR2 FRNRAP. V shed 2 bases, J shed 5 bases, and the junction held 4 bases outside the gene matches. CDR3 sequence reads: CASGLWTGGAETQYF. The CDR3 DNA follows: TGTGCTAGTGGTTTGTGGACAGGGGGCGCGGAGACCCAGTACTTC.